This TCR beta chain derives from a study of shared clonotypes between healthy human individuals. The CDR3 has 16 residues. CDR1 and CDR2 from the germline V gene are SGHAT and FQNNGV. V trimming: 3 bases; J trimming: 4 bases; junction bases outside the gene matches: 9. Using immunoSEQ multiplex PCR, the repertoire was profiled, and TCRdb retains in-frame clones only, with some absent. Of about 2.3 million clones detected, approximately 90% appear once; the ten largest clones hold roughly 0.34%. The material sequenced was naive CD4+ T cells from PBMCs. Subset of the sample: CD45RA+ positively selected. This sequence joins TRBV11-2 and TRBJ1-3; 7 nucleotides line up with TRBD1. The sequence was collected from a man younger than 30 in good health. Some clones in this sample may be carry-over from other donors' samples. CDR3 amino acids: CASSLGKGARGNTIYF. The CDR3, as DNA: TGTGCCAGCAGCTTGGGGAAGGGGGCGCGGGGAAACACCATATATTTT. The whole variable domain, remainder taken from reference TRBV11-2 and TRBJ1-3, is EAGVAQSPRYKIIEKRQSVAFWCNPISGHATLYWYQQILGQGPKLLIQFQNNGVVDDSQLPKDRFSAERLKGVDSTLKIQPAKLEDSAVYLCASSLGKGARGNTIYFGEGSWLTVV.